The clone carrying this T cell receptor (beta chain) turned up a few times. This entry is derived from a study of blood T cell repertoires in COVID-19. About the research overall: The cDNA or gDNA used as material had been derived from T cells, B-cell-depleted T cells, or PBMCs.

Sequenced by immunoSEQ multiplex PCR; TCRdb stores in-frame clones only, minus some. The profile shows approximately 380,000 clones, 85% of them singletons. The germline gives CDR1 MDHEN, CDR2 SYDVKM. V was pared by 3 bases and J by 0 bases, with 12 bases between. The CDR3 is made up of 16 amino acids. V usage is TRBV28 and J usage is TRBJ1-5; D gene uncertain. The sequenced material came from peripheral blood. This TCR was recovered from a woman younger than 35 with acute or convalescent COVID-19. The chain's CDR3 is CASSLWAAVSNQPQHF. DNA of the CDR3: TGTGCCAGCAGTTTGTGGGCAGCCGTTAGCAATCAGCCCCAGCATTTT.